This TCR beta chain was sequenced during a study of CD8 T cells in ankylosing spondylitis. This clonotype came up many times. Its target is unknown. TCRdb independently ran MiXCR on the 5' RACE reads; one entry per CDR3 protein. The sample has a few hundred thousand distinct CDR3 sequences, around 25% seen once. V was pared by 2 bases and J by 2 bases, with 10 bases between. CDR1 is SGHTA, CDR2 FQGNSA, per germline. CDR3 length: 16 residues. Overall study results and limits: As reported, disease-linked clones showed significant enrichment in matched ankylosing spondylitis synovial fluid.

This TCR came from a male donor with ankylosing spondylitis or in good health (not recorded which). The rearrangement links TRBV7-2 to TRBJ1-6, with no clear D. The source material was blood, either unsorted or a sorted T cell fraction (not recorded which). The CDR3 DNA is TGTGCCAGCAGCTTAACTCCGGGGACCTATAATTCACCCCTCCACTTT. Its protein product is CASSLTPGTYNSPLHF. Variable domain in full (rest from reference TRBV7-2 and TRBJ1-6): GAGVSQSPSNKVTEKGKDVELRCDPISGHTALYWYRQSLGQGLEFLIYFQGNSAPDKSGLPSDRFSAERTGGSVSTLTIQRTQQEDSAVYLCASSLTPGTYNSPLHFGNGTRLTVT.